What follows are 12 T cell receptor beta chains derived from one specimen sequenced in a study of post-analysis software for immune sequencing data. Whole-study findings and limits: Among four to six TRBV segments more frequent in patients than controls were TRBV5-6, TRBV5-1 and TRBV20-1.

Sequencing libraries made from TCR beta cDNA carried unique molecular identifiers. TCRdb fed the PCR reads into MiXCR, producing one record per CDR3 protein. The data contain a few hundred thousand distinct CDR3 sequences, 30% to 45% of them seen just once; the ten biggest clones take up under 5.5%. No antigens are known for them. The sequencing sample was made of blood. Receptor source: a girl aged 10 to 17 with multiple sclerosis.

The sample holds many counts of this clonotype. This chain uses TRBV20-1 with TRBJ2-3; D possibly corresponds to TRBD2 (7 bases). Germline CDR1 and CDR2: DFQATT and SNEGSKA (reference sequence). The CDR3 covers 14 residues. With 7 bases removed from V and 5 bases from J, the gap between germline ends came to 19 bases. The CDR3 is CSVPGGGDEDTQYF. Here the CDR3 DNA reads TGCAGTGTCCCGGGGGGCGGGGATGAAGATACGCAGTATTTT.

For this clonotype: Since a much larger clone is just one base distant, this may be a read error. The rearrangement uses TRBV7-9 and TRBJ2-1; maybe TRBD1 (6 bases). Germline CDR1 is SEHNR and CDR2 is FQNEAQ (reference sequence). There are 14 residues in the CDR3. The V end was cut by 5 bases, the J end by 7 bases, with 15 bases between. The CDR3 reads CASSPRNRVNEQFF. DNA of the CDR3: TGTGCCAGCAGCCCCCGGAACAGGGTAAATGAGCAGTTCTTC.

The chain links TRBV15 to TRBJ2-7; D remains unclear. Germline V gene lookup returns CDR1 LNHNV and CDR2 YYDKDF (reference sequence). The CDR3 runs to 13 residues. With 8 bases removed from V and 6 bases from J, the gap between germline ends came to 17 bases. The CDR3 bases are TGTGCCACCGCAGTAGGCCCCCTGGGCGAGCAGTACTTC. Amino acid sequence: CATAVGPLGEQYF.

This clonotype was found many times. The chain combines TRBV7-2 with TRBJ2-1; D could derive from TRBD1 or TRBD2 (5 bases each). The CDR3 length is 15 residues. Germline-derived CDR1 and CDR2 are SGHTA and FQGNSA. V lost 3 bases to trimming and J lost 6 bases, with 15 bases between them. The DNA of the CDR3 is TGTGCCAGCAGCTTTTCGGGACGGTCAGTCAATGAGCAGTTCTTC. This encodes CASSFSGRSVNEQFF.

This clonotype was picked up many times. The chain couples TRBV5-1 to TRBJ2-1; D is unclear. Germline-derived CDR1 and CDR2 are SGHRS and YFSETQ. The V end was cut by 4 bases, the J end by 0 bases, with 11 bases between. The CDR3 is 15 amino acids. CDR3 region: CASSRTSSSYNEQFF. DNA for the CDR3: TGCGCCAGCAGCCGGACCTCGAGCTCCTACAATGAGCAGTTCTTC.

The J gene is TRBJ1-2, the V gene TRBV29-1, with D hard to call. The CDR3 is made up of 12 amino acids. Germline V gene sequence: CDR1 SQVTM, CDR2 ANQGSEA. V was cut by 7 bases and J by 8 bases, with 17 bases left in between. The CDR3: CSARVFLGGYTF. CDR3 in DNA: TGCAGCGCGAGGGTGTTCCTGGGAGGCTACACCTTC.

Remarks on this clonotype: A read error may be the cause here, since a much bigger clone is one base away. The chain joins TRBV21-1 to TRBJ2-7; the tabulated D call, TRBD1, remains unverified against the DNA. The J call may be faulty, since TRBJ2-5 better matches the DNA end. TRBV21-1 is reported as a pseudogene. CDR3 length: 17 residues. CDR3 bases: TGTGCCAGCAGCAAAAGTGAGGACGTATCCCATCAGGGGACCCAGTACTTC. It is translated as CASSKSEDVSHQGTQYF.

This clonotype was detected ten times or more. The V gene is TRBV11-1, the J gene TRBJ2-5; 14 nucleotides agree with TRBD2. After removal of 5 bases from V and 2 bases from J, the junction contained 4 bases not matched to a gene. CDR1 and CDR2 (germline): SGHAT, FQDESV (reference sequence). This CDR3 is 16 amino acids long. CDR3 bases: TGTGCCAGCAGCCCGACTAGCGGGAGGGGGCAAGAGACCCAGTACTTC. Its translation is CASSPTSGRGQETQYF.

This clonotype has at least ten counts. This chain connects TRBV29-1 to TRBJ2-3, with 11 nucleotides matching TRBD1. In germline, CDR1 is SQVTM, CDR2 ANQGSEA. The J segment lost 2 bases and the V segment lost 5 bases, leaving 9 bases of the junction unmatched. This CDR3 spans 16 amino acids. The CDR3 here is CSVTLGTGGNTDTQYF. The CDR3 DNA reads TGCAGCGTTACACTAGGGACAGGGGGGAACACAGATACGCAGTATTTT.

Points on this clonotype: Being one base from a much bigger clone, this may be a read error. The CDR3 sequence: CSAREGAGEWNEQFF. Here the CDR3 DNA reads TGCAGTGCTAGAGAGGGAGCGGGAGAGTGGAATGAGCAGTTCTTC. The gene calls are TRBV20-1 and TRBJ2-1; 8 bases map to TRBD2. Germline-derived CDR1 and CDR2 are DFQATT and SNEGSKA (reference sequence). The junction had 8 bases not matched to a gene; V was cut back by 0 bases and J by 7 bases. This CDR3 has 15 residues.

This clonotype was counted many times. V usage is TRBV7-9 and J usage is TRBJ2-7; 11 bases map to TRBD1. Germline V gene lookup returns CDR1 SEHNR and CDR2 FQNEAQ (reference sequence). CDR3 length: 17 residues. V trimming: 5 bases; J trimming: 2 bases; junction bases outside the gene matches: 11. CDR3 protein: CASSDSPGQGATYEQYF. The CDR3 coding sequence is TGTGCCAGCAGCGACAGCCCCGGACAGGGGGCAACCTACGAGCAGTACTTC.

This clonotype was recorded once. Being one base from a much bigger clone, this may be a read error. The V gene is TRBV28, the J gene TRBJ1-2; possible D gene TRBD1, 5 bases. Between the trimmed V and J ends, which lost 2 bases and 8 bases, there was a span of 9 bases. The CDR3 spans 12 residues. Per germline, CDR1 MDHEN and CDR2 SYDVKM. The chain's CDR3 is CASSLGAEGYTF. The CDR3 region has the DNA TGTGCCAGCAGTTTAGGGGCAGAAGGCTACACCTTC.